One sample yielded the 5 T cell receptor beta chains listed below, sequenced in a study of T cell changes during pregnancy in multiple sclerosis. The assay was immunoSEQ multiplex PCR, and TCRdb's table has in-frame clones only and misses some. This sample carries approximately 40,000 clones, 75% to 95% of them seen once, and the ten largest clones take roughly 12%. The material was CD8+ T cells from peripheral blood mononuclear cells, obtained after pregnancy. Receptors originate from a female donor with multiple sclerosis, enrolled in a pregnancy study.

The chain carries TRBV29-1 and TRBJ2-1; a possible D gene is TRBD2 (6 bases). V lost 7 bases to trimming and J lost 0 bases, with 10 bases between them. The CDR3 consists of 13 residues. CDR1 is SQVTM, CDR2 ANQGSEA, per germline. CDR3 residues: CSAAGTSYNEQFF. CDR3 sequence (DNA): TGCAGCGCTGCGGGAACCTCCTACAATGAGCAGTTCTTC.

The V and J genes are TRBV9 and TRBJ2-5; 14 positions match TRBD2. The V gene end was trimmed by 0 bases and the J gene end by 5 bases; junction bases not matched to a gene: 6. Per the germline V gene, CDR1 is SGDLS and CDR2 is YYNGEE. The CDR3 covers 17 residues. CDR3 region: CASSVEGLAGAVETQYF. Written as DNA, the CDR3 is TGTGCCAGCAGCGTAGAGGGACTAGCGGGAGCTGTGGAGACCCAGTACTTC.

The chain links TRBV7-6 to TRBJ1-3; 9 bases are shared with TRBD1. The junction had 21 bases not matched to a gene; V was cut back by 6 bases and J by 3 bases. The CDR3 extends over 20 amino acids. Per germline, CDR1 SGHVS and CDR2 FNYEAQ. For the CDR3, the DNA is TGTGCCAGCAGTCGTCCTCCGGGACAGGGTGTCCCCTGGGGTGGAAACACCATATATTTT. It specifies CASSRPPGQGVPWGGNTIYF.

V usage is TRBV27 and J usage is TRBJ2-7, with 10 bases lining up with TRBD1. The length of the CDR3 is 14 residues. V shed 6 bases, J shed 4 bases, and the junction held 6 bases outside the gene matches. Germline lookup yields CDR1 MNHEY and CDR2 SMNVEV (reference sequence). The CDR3 DNA reads as TGTGCCAGCAGGACCGGACAGGGGGTGTACGAGCAGTACTTC. As protein: CASRTGQGVYEQYF.

The genes are TRBV6-5 and TRBJ2-7, with 8 bases lining up with TRBD1. Germline V gene data show CDR1 as MNHEY and CDR2 as SVGAGI. V was pared by 5 bases and J by 4 bases, with 7 bases of the junction left unmatched. The CDR3 is made up of 14 amino acids. The CDR3 nucleotides read TGTGCCAGCAGTCCCCGGACAGGGAAATACGAGCAGTACTTC. Translation gives CASSPRTGKYEQYF.